This T cell receptor beta chain is from a study of CD8+ T cells in alopecia areata. Study overall: Administration of oral tofacitinib to treated patients was at 5 to 10 mg twice daily.

Sample treatment: oral pan-JAK inhibitor, 5-10 mg twice daily. From alopecia areata patients, lesional scalp punch biopsies and peripheral blood were collected. Trimming stripped 3 bases from V and 0 bases from J, with 13 bases between. Germline V CDR1 and CDR2: SGDLS, YYNGEE. The CDR3 contains 15 residues. RNA extraction and reverse transcription yielded cDNA as sequencing template. Measured with immunoSEQ multiplex PCR; TCRdb has only the in-frame clones, and not every one. The sample shows about 200,000 clones, 58% of them seen only once. Sequenced material: CD4+ T cells sorted from blood, taken at week 24, from a patient treated with tofacitinib. The TCR was taken from a human donor with alopecia areata. The chain links TRBV9 to TRBJ2-7; tentatively, D is TRBD2 (5 bases). The CDR3 is CASSAREANSYEQYF. Here the CDR3 DNA reads TGTGCCAGCAGCGCTCGGGAAGCCAACTCCTACGAGCAGTACTTC. The variable domain in full, completed from reference TRBV9 and TRBJ2-7, reads DSGVTQTPKHLITATGQRVTLRCSPRSGDLSVYWYQQSLDQGLQFLIQYYNGEERAKGNILERFSAQQFPDLHSELNLSSLELGDSALYFCASSAREANSYEQYFGPGTRLTVT.